This note documents a single T cell receptor beta chain sequence. Its antigen is unknown. One base away there is no much larger clone; base qualities are not given. The data were taken from a study of blood T cell repertoires in COVID-19 (dated by TCRdb to 2019 to 2021). Some background on the complete study: Samples from collaborators originated in the United States, Italy and Spain and spanned both the acute and convalescent phases of COVID-19. The material from the prospective study consisted of cDNA or gDNA derived from T cells, B-cell-depleted T cells, or PBMCs. Subjects who had been exposed to COVID-19, were actively infected with it, or had recovered from it provided the deeply sampled blood TCRbeta repertoires that made up the dataset. The repertoires were released in a freely available public database intended as a resource for research on the immune response to SARS-CoV-2. Samples came from the ongoing ImmuneRACE study (first 160 participants) plus 1,254 subjects from 6 global collaborators. A de-identified subject ID, COVID-19 status, age in years and sex were almost always included in the sample metadata. Where HLA class I and class II types were available, the types were taken from metadata supplied by the sample provider, not from assay-based typing.

The study at large found these results: Clinical and demographic metadata were provided uncurated, with the amount varying by source and participant.

The CDR3 goes from the cysteine to the phenylalanine over 14 residues. This entry keeps only the CDR3 DNA: 42 bases, framed from base 1. Germline trimming: 6 bases from V, 5 bases from J; junction bases outside gene matches: 4. Sequences MNHEY (CDR1) and SMNVEV (CDR2) are obtained from the germline V gene (reference sequence). TCRbeta CDR3 regions were amplified from genomic DNA using the immunoSEQ Assay, a bias-controlled multiplex PCR. In the authors' own workflow: Nucleated cell counts per sample were estimated from amplification of reference gene primers within the assay. To quantify the absolute abundance of each unique TCRbeta CDR3 rearrangement, sequence reads were collapsed and filtered. For each sample, productive Simpson clonality was calculated as the square root of Simpson's diversity index across productive rearrangements. This immuneACCESS table, as held by TCRdb, lists in-frame sequences with V and J called but not all clones. Of the missing ones, under half trace to an unresolved V gene in checked studies; the others have no known cause. V, J and clone size are taken as reported in that table, and D and trimming were inferred from the DNA itself. The sample has about 58,000 clones on record, 85% to 90% of them singletons. Jointly, the top ten make up about 13% of the sample.

Collaborating institutions collected whole blood in K2EDTA tubes following their own protocols. For TCRbeta analysis, collaborators shipped samples as frozen whole blood, isolated PBMCs, or DNA extracted from either of those sample types. Recombination connected TRBV27 to TRBJ1-5; 10 bases in the junction line up with TRBD1. The sequence derives from a man in his sixties with active COVID-19. The sequencing input was peripheral blood. The nucleotides read TGTGCCAGCAGCCGGGACAGGGGATATCAGCCCCAGCATTTT. Its protein reads: CASSRDRGYQPQHF.